These T cell receptor beta chains were read from a single sample in a study of blood T cells in healthy people across ages. TCRdb passed the 5' RACE reads through MiXCR, listing each CDR3 protein once. There are 710,000 or so distinct CDR3 sequences in the sample; about 24% occur only once, and roughly 22% lies in the top ten. The sequencing sample was made of blood. These receptor sequences come from a man aged 70-80 years in good health. Both conserved end residues are part of each CDR3. The D gene is left open where the match is weak. Size values are once, few and many counts, or a class for expanded clones, and some rows have none.

v_gene	d_gene	j_gene	abundance	CDR3aa	CDR3nt
TRBV6-5	NA	TRBJ1-4	NA	CATRLAPNEKLVF	TGTGCCACCCGGTTGGCTCCAAATGAAAAACTGGTTTTT
TRBV7-8	TRBD2	TRBJ2-3	few	CASSLVRAGASPVNTDTQYF	TGTGCCAGCAGCTTAGTTCGAGCGGGGGCCTCCCCCGTTAACACAGATACGCAGTATTTT
TRBV7-9	NA	TRBJ2-3	NA	CASSSLEADTQYF	TGTGCCAGCAGCTCCTTAGAGGCAGATACGCAGTATTTT
TRBV15	TRBD1	TRBJ1-3	NA	CATSRAQTGAGNTIYF	TGTGCCACCAGCAGAGCTCAGACAGGGGCTGGAAACACCATATATTTT
TRBV6-6	NA	TRBJ1-2	NA	CASIPTGSYGYTF	TGTGCCAGCATACCGACAGGAAGCTATGGCTACACCTTC
TRBV20-1	NA	TRBJ1-4	NA	CSARNEKLFF	TGCAGTGCTAGAAATGAAAAACTGTTTTTT
TRBV20-1	NA	TRBJ2-5	few	CMGQNQETQYF	TGCATGGGCCAGAACCAAGAGACCCAGTACTTC
TRBV14	NA	TRBJ2-7	few	CASSQLASYEQYF	TGTGCCAGCAGCCAACTAGCTTCCTACGAGCAGTACTTC
TRBV9	NA	TRBJ1-4	NA	CASSPRDQGGEKLFF	TGTGCCAGCAGCCCCAGGGACCAGGGCGGGGAAAAACTGTTTTTT
TRBV19	TRBD1	TRBJ2-1	few	CASNQGAYNEQFF	TGTGCCAGTAATCAGGGGGCCTACAATGAGCAGTTCTTC
TRBV12-3/TRBV12-4	NA	TRBJ1-5	NA	CASSGDGDNQPQHF	TGTGCCAGCAGTGGGGACGGAGACAATCAGCCCCAGCATTTT
TRBV2	NA	TRBJ1-2	NA	CASSECQGCGYTF	TGTGCCAGCAGTGAATGTCAGGGGTGTGGCTACACCTTC
TRBV6-4	NA	TRBJ2-3	NA	CASSDSKGGNTDTQYF	TGTGCCAGCAGTGACTCGAAGGGGGGGAACACAGATACGCAGTATTTT
TRBV7-9	NA	TRBJ1-2	NA	CASSFGGRSLTMDGYTF	TGTGCCAGCAGCTTCGGGGGCAGGAGTCTAACTATGGATGGCTACACCTTC
TRBV2	NA	TRBJ2-2	NA	CATDREGPNTRELFF	TGTGCCACGGACCGCGAGGGACCAAACACCAGGGAGCTGTTTTTT
TRBV5-1	NA	TRBJ1-2	NA	CASSLEVGRGIGYTF	TGCGCCAGCAGCTTGGAGGTTGGCAGGGGAATTGGCTACACCTTC
TRBV5-6	TRBD2	TRBJ2-3	few	CASSLSGGPRTDTQYF	TGTGCCAGCAGCTTAAGCGGGGGACCACGCACAGATACGCAGTATTTT
TRBV4-1	NA	TRBJ2-1	NA	CASSQDLGGMIQETQFF	TGCGCCAGCAGCCAAGATTTAGGGGGGATGATCCAAGAGACCCAGTTCTTC
TRBV20-1	NA	TRBJ1-1	few	CGATGDWAFF	TGCGGGGCGACGGGGGACTGGGCTTTCTTT
TRBV6-7	TRBD1	TRBJ1-5	NA	CAPEGTGAQPQHF	TGTGCCCCGGAAGGAACAGGGGCTCAGCCCCAGCATTTT
TRBV6-1	NA	TRBJ2-5	NA	CASSEASGGGETQYF	TGTGCCAGCAGTGAAGCATCCGGGGGAGGCGAGACCCAGTACTTC
TRBV28	NA	TRBJ1-2	NA	CATSSGINYGYTF	TGTGCCACCAGTTCAGGGATTAACTATGGCTACACCTTC
TRBV11-2	TRBD1	TRBJ1-1	NA	CASSLLGQGAMNTEAFF	TGTGCCAGCAGCTTGCTGGGACAGGGGGCAATGAACACTGAAGCTTTCTTT
TRBV20-1	TRBD2	TRBJ2-1	NA	CSASRLAGSHNEQFF	TGCAGTGCTAGCAGACTAGCGGGGTCTCACAATGAGCAGTTCTTC
TRBV30	NA	TRBJ1-2	NA	CAWSGGEGYTF	TGTGCCTGGAGTGGAGGGGAGGGCTACACCTTC
TRBV5-1	NA	TRBJ1-2	NA	CASSRDHTSDYGYTF	TGCGCCAGCAGCCGTGACCACACATCAGACTATGGCTACACCTTC
TRBV7-6	NA	TRBJ2-3	few	CASSLEVTRSTDTQYF	TGTGCCAGCAGCTTAGAGGTCACCCGGAGCACAGATACGCAGTATTTT
TRBV19	NA	TRBJ1-5	few	CASSMGGQPQHF	TGTGCCAGTAGTATGGGAGGGCAGCCCCAGCATTTT
TRBV20-1	NA	TRBJ1-5	NA	CSASRPGNNQPQHF	TGCAGTGCTTCCCGTCCGGGAAACAATCAGCCCCAGCATTTT
TRBV12-3/TRBV12-4	NA	TRBJ2-7	NA	CASSLSQAYEQYF	TGTGCCAGCAGTTTATCCCAGGCCTACGAGCAGTACTTC
TRBV18	NA	TRBJ2-6	NA	CASSPGPERANVLTF	TGTGCCAGCTCACCGGGGCCCGAAAGGGCCAACGTCCTGACTTTC
TRBV29-1	TRBD2	TRBJ2-3	NA	CSVELAGGPPDTQYF	TGCAGCGTTGAACTAGCGGGGGGACCTCCAGATACGCAGTATTTT